This T cell receptor (beta chain) was found in a study of cytomegalovirus exposure and HLA in healthy donors. Study observations and caveats: Sequencing likely caused a cluster of highly shared sequence variants. The investigators catalogued some 160 TCR beta chains as cytomegalovirus-associated. Apparent HLA restriction characterized most CMV-associated TCR beta chains in a later analysis.

This clone was found a few times. Antigen: not known. It was with 60 Vbeta and 13 Jbeta primers that the PCR ran. Measured with immunoSEQ multiplex PCR; TCRdb has only the in-frame clones, and not every one. The sample has fewer than 130,000 clones, less than 85% seen once. The CDR3 consists of 17 residues. Germline V CDR1 and CDR2: SGHDT, YYEEEE. Trimming left V 3 bases short and J 4 bases short, with 17 bases between. The TCR comes from a young man in good health and CMV-seropositive. The sample was PBMCs. V is TRBV5-6 and J is TRBJ2-6; weak D call: TRBD1 (6 bases). The CDR3 bases are TGTGCCAGCAGCTCCAGGGGACCCTCTGGGGGGGCCAACGTCCTGACTTTC. This gives the protein CASSSRGPSGGANVLTF.